This TCR beta chain was documented in a study of blood T cell repertoires in COVID-19. Background on the study: T cells, B-cell-depleted T cells, or PBMCs provided the cDNA or gDNA that served as material.

The junction had 9 bases not matched to a gene; V was cut back by 5 bases and J by 4 bases. Germline V gene lookup returns CDR1 SGHNT and CDR2 YYREEE (reference sequence). CDR3 length: 15 residues. Here immunoSEQ multiplex PCR was the method, and the copy in TCRdb shows in-frame clones only, minus some. The sample holds 130,000 or so clones; around 88% are singletons and the top ten take roughly 1.4%. The V and J genes are TRBV5-4 and TRBJ2-3; 8 positions agree with TRBD2. The sample was peripheral blood. The source of this sequence is a woman aged 55-70 years with acute or convalescent COVID-19. The CDR3 nucleotides read TGTGCCAGCAGGCCCGGGACTAGTAGACCAGATACGCAGTATTTT. It is translated as CASRPGTSRPDTQYF.